Below, 28 T cell receptor beta chains from the same sample are listed, as sequenced in a study of identifying expanded T cells in peripheral blood. Libraries were prepared by immunoSEQ multiplex PCR; TCRdb keeps only in-frame clonotypes and omits some of them. The sample lists about 100,000 clones, around nine tenths occurring once. The sample consisted of blood. The receptors were gathered from a person aged 18 to 75 in good health.

Notes on this clone: At one boundary the junction diverges from the germline segment, which might be a read error. The J gene is TRBJ1-1, the V gene TRBV18; maybe TRBD1 (5 bases). CDR3 length equals 11 residues. Germline V gene sequence: CDR1 KGHSH, CDR2 LQKENI. The chain's CDR3 is CAGSYGAASVF. The CDR3, as DNA: TGTGCCGGCTCCTACGGGGCGGCCTCGGTCTTT.

J is TRBJ2-6 and V is TRBV4-1, with D tentatively TRBD2 (5 bases). Germline CDR1 MGHRA, CDR2 YSYEKL. The CDR3 totals 15 residues. Deletions cut 5 bases from V and 4 bases from J, with 12 bases between. CDR3 in amino acids: CASSRDGVGANVLTF. The CDR3 DNA is TGCGCCAGCAGCAGAGACGGGGTCGGGGCCAACGTCCTGACTTTC.

The chain couples TRBV7-2 to TRBJ2-5, with TRBD2 matching 8 bases. The trim removed 5 bases at V and 1 base at J, leaving 12 bases unmatched. Germline V gene data show CDR1 as SGHTA and CDR2 as FQGNSA. This CDR3 spans 17 amino acids. Here the CDR3 reads CASSPRVAGLPQETQYF. In DNA form, the CDR3 reads TGTGCCAGCAGCCCCCGGGTAGCGGGGCTCCCCCAAGAGACCCAGTACTTC.

This rearrangement joins TRBV5-1 to TRBJ2-3; D is tentatively TRBD1 or TRBD2 (6 bases each). CDR3 length equals 17 residues. Germline CDR1 SGHRS, CDR2 YFSETQ. V lost 1 base to trimming and J lost 0 bases, with 15 bases between them. The CDR3 DNA is TGCGCCAGCAGCTTGAAAGCCGGGGGCCTTAGCACAGATACGCAGTATTTT. As protein: CASSLKAGGLSTDTQYF.

The CDR3 nucleotides are TGTGCCAGCAGCCCTGCGGCGGAGTCGGGGGAGCAGTACTTC. It is translated as CASSPAAESGEQYF. The chain links TRBV7-3 to TRBJ2-7, with D possibly matching TRBD2 (5 bases). V dropped 5 bases and J dropped 7 bases, with 18 bases sitting between them. Germline V lookup: CDR1 SGHTA, CDR2 FQGTGA. The CDR3 sequence is 14 residues long.

The chain employs TRBV19 and TRBJ1-1; maybe TRBD1 (6 bases). The length of the CDR3 is 13 residues. V lost 4 bases to trimming and J lost 4 bases, with 10 bases between them. Germline loops: CDR1 LNHDA, CDR2 SQIVND (reference sequence). The CDR3 region has the DNA TGTGCCAGTAGTACCAACAGGGCCACTGAAGCTTTCTTT. It yields the protein CASSTNRATEAFF.

A few counts support this clone. The rearrangement joins TRBV2 to TRBJ1-6, with D possibly TRBD1 on 6 matching bases. The CDR3 contains 15 residues. V lost 7 bases, J lost 0 bases, and 10 bases lay in between. Per germline, CDR1 SNHLY and CDR2 FYNNEI. The DNA of the CDR3 is TGTGCCAGCACGGGGGCGAGCTCCTATAATTCACCCCTCCACTTT. Translated: CASTGASSYNSPLHF.

The chain employs TRBV6-6 and TRBJ1-4; D gene ambiguous. The CDR3 spans 14 residues. Between the trimmed V and J ends, which lost 2 bases and 4 bases, there was a span of 8 bases. From germline, CDR1 is MNHNY and CDR2 SVGAGI (reference sequence). As DNA, the CDR3 is TGTGCCAGCAGTTACCAAAGCAATAATGAAAAACTGTTTTTT. This codes for CASSYQSNNEKLFF.

The chain is built from TRBV5-1 and TRBJ1-2; tentatively, D is TRBD1 (6 bases). Trimming took 5 bases from V and 4 from J, leaving 18 bases between them. The CDR3 is 15 amino acids. Per the germline V gene, CDR1 is SGHRS and CDR2 is YFSETQ. The CDR3: CASREMDRASYGYTF. Written as DNA, the CDR3 is TGCGCCAGCAGGGAGATGGACAGAGCTAGCTATGGCTACACCTTC.

V and J are TRBV27 and TRBJ1-4; 7 bases match TRBD1. The CDR3 is 14 residues long. V lost 3 bases and J lost 10; bases outside the gene matches: 8. Germline V gene sequence: CDR1 MNHEY, CDR2 SMNVEV (reference sequence). As DNA, the CDR3 is TGTGCCAGCAGTTTGGAGGGGGCGCATGGAAAACTGTTTTTT. Translation: CASSLEGAHGKLFF. Full variable domain (missing parts from reference TRBV27 and TRBJ1-4): EAQVTQNPRYLITVTGKKLTVTCSQNMNHEYMSWYRQDPGLGLRQIYYSMNVEVTDKGDVPEGYKVSRKEKRNFPLILESPSPNQTSLYFCASSLEGAHGKLFFGSGTQLSVL.

J is TRBJ2-5 and V is TRBV30; no clear D. The germline gives CDR1 GTSNPN, CDR2 SVGIG (reference sequence). The CDR3 spans 12 residues. The ends were cut back, 0 bases at V and 5 bases at J, with 7 bases in the middle. CDR3 sequence (DNA): TGTGCCTGGAGTGTACCGTCGGAGACCCAGTACTTC. It codes for CAWSVPSETQYF.

This clone was recorded a few times. The chain couples TRBV4-2 to TRBJ2-7; D is unclear. The ends were cut back, 5 bases at V and 7 bases at J, with 9 bases in the middle. CDR3 length equals 11 residues. Germline CDR1 and CDR2: LGHNA and YNFKEQ. The CDR3 region is CASSERSEQYF. CDR3 nucleotides: TGTGCCAGCAGCGAAAGGAGTGAGCAGTACTTC.

This clone turned up a few times. V is TRBV9 and J is TRBJ2-3, with 8 positions matching TRBD2. Germline loops: CDR1 SGDLS, CDR2 YYNGEE. The V and J ends lost 2 bases and 3 bases, in that order; junction bases with no gene match: 5. This CDR3 has 15 residues. CDR3 loop: CASSVFAGGTDTQYF. CDR3 nucleotide sequence: TGTGCCAGCAGCGTCTTTGCGGGGGGAACAGATACGCAGTATTTT. Full variable domain (remainder filled in from reference TRBV9 and TRBJ2-3): DSGVTQTPKHLITATGQRVTLRCSPRSGDLSVYWYQQSLDQGLQFLIQYYNGEERAKGNILERFSAQQFPDLHSELNLSSLELGDSALYFCASSVFAGGTDTQYFGPGTRLTVL.

The V and J genes are TRBV9 and TRBJ2-2, with TRBD1 matching 10 bases. Germline V lookup: CDR1 SGDLS, CDR2 YYNGEE. V lost 4 bases, J lost 3 bases, and 6 bases stayed unmatched. This CDR3 region has 16 residues. The CDR3 nucleotides read TGTGCCAGCAGCAGAGACAGGGGGCTAGACACCGGGGAGCTGTTTTTT. Its translation: CASSRDRGLDTGELFF.

This clone showed up just once. The chain has TRBV10-3 and TRBJ1-2; D is ambiguous. The CDR3 totals 11 residues. V dropped 10 bases and J dropped 2 bases, with 8 bases sitting between them. In germline, CDR1 is ENHRY, CDR2 SYGVKD. The CDR3 loop is CATQLNYGYTF. CDR3 coding DNA: TGTGCCACACAACTAAACTATGGCTACACCTTC.

The chain combines TRBV5-6 with TRBJ1-1; 10 positions match TRBD1. The length of the CDR3 is 15 residues. CDR1 and CDR2 from the germline V gene are SGHDT and YYEEEE. J gave up 5 bases and V 4 bases, and 8 bases lay outside the gene matches. The CDR3 spells CASSPRQGARTEAFF. The CDR3 DNA reads TGTGCCAGCAGCCCTAGACAGGGGGCGCGTACTGAAGCTTTCTTT. The full variable domain, completed using reference TRBV5-6 and TRBJ1-1, is DAGVTQSPTHLIKTRGQQVTLRCSPKSGHDTVSWYQQALGQGPQFIFQYYEEEERQRGNFPDRFSGHQFPNYSSELNVNALLLGDSALYLCASSPRQGARTEAFFGQGTRLTVV.

V gene TRBV10-3 combines with J gene TRBJ2-3; TRBD2 matches 11 bases. This CDR3 has 15 residues. Germline V gene data show CDR1 as ENHRY and CDR2 as SYGVKD. J was trimmed by 4 bases and V by 10 bases; bases with no gene match: 10. The CDR3 nucleotides are TGTGCCAGCCTTAGCGGGAGGGCTCGGGCAGATACGCAGTATTTT. It is translated as CASLSGRARADTQYF.

The chain joins TRBV9 to TRBJ1-2; 8 nucleotides line up with TRBD1. Germline CDR1 SGDLS, CDR2 YYNGEE. CDR3 size: 17 residues. V was clipped by 2 bases and J by 0 bases; unmatched bases: 9. The CDR3 coding sequence is TGTGCCAGCAGCGTTTCGGGGACAGGATATGCTAACTATGGCTACACCTTC. Encoded protein: CASSVSGTGYANYGYTF. Variable domain in full (rest from reference TRBV9 and TRBJ1-2): DSGVTQTPKHLITATGQRVTLRCSPRSGDLSVYWYQQSLDQGLQFLIQYYNGEERAKGNILERFSAQQFPDLHSELNLSSLELGDSALYFCASSVSGTGYANYGYTFGSGTRLTVV.

The chain is built from TRBV6-6 and TRBJ1-6, with D unclear. CDR3 length equals 13 residues. Germline V CDR1 and CDR2: MNHNY, SVGAGI (reference sequence). Trimming removed 4 bases from V and 9 bases from J, with 10 bases in between. This chain's CDR3 is CASSSLGSSPLHF. CDR3 DNA: TGTGCCAGCAGTTCCCTGGGGTCTTCACCCCTCCACTTT.

CDR3 protein: CASSLGVNTEAFF. The CDR3 DNA reads TGTGCCAGCAGCTTAGGTGTAAACACTGAAGCTTTCTTT. V usage is TRBV5-5 and J usage is TRBJ1-1; D remains ambiguous. Trimming removed 2 bases at V and 2 bases at J, with 7 bases between. CDR1 SGHKS and CDR2 YYEKEE come from the germline V gene (reference sequence). CDR3 length equals 13 residues.

The gene calls are TRBV9 and TRBJ2-7; possibly TRBD1 or TRBD2 for D (7 bases each). Trimming removed 5 bases from V and 9 bases from J, with 24 bases in between. The CDR3 sequence is 15 residues long. Germline CDR1 reads SGDLS; CDR2 reads YYNGEE. CDR3: CASSRSGEGAVGQYF. CDR3 nucleotides: TGTGCCAGCAGTAGGTCGGGGGAGGGGGCCGTAGGGCAGTACTTC.

This chain links TRBV10-3 with TRBJ2-2; no clear D. The CDR3 consists of 14 residues. The V and J ends lost 0 bases and 6 bases respectively, with 8 bases between them. Germline CDR1 is ENHRY and CDR2 is SYGVKD. CDR3 sequence: CAISESGSPGELFF. The CDR3 coding sequence is TGTGCCATCAGTGAGTCGGGTAGTCCCGGGGAGCTGTTTTTT.

The rearrangement joins TRBV4-2 to TRBJ2-1; no firm D call. The CDR3 spans 15 residues. V was cut by 0 bases and J by 5 bases, with 11 bases left in between. Germline V gives CDR1 LGHNA, CDR2 YNFKEQ. The CDR3 loop is CASSQDELVNNEQFF. The DNA for the CDR3 is TGTGCCAGCAGCCAAGATGAACTTGTCAACAATGAGCAGTTCTTC.

The rearrangement links TRBV28 to TRBJ2-5; D gene unclear. Germline lookup yields CDR1 MDHEN and CDR2 SYDVKM. This CDR3 has 11 amino acids. Between the trimmed V and J ends, which lost 5 bases and 4 bases, there was a span of 5 bases. The CDR3 bases are TGTGCCAGCAGTACCCCAGAGACCCAGTACTTC. The encoded protein is CASSTPETQYF.

This clone was counted a few times. The V call is TRBV2, the J call TRBJ1-2; 9 bases are shared with TRBD1. The germline V gene has CDR1 SNHLY and CDR2 FYNNEI. The CDR3 length is 15 residues. The V and J ends lost 3 bases and 1 base, in that order; junction bases with no gene match: 3. The CDR3 DNA is TGTGCCAGCAGTGACAGGACAGGGGTTAACTATGGCTACACCTTC. Protein product: CASSDRTGVNYGYTF.

Worth noting for this clone: One junction end does not reproduce the germline sequence, and a read error may be involved. The V call is TRBV4-1, the J call TRBJ2-5; D gene ambiguous. Per the germline V gene, CDR1 is MGHRA and CDR2 is YSYEKL. CDR3 length: 14 residues. CDR3 loop: CASSQEVTQETQYF. Here the CDR3 DNA reads TGTGCCAGCAGCCAAGAGGTCACGCAAGAGACCCAGTACTTC.

This sequence joins TRBV7-9 and TRBJ1-1, with no clear D. In germline, CDR1 is SEHNR, CDR2 FQNEAQ (reference sequence). V was trimmed by 7 bases and J by 0 bases, leaving 12 bases between them. CDR3 size: 14 residues. This chain's CDR3 is CASNQREMNTEAFF. In DNA form, the CDR3 reads TGTGCCAGCAACCAAAGGGAGATGAACACTGAAGCTTTCTTT.

This clone was seen a single time. The chain employs TRBV27 and TRBJ2-1; the D is unclear. The CDR3 loop spans 13 amino acids. Germline lookup yields CDR1 MNHEY and CDR2 SMNVEV (reference sequence). The germline V and J ends were trimmed by 5 bases and 7 bases, with 12 bases remaining between them. In nucleotides, the CDR3 is TGTGCCAGCAGTATCGCGGAACGAAATGAGCAGTTCTTC. Translation gives CASSIAERNEQFF.